Shown below are 26 T cell receptor beta chains from a single sample sequenced in a study of T cells after yellow fever vaccination. Each CDR3 protein gets one entry after TCRdb re-called the 5' RACE reads with MiXCR. The table has roughly 170,000 distinct CDR3 sequences, approximately 6.2% seen once. The source material was CD4+ T cells sorted from PBMCs, sampled on the day of the first yellow fever vaccination. The receptors were sampled from a man aged 18 to 30 who received the YFV17D yellow fever vaccine.

The J gene is TRBJ2-7, the V gene TRBV7-9; the D gene is possibly TRBD1 (5 bases). Germline V gene data show CDR1 as SEHNR and CDR2 as FQNEAQ (reference sequence). Trimming shortened V by 5 bases and J by 6 bases, and 14 bases separated the two germline ends. The CDR3 covers 13 residues. In DNA, the CDR3 is TGTGCCAGCAGCCCTTGGGGCCCCGGCGAGCAGTACTTC. Amino acid sequence: CASSPWGPGEQYF.

Remarks on this clonotype: Being one base from a much bigger clone, this may be a read error. The genes are TRBV27 and TRBJ2-5; D unclear. The CDR3 is 9 amino acids. Trimming cost V 8 bases and J 4 bases, with 2 bases left between them. Germline-derived CDR1 and CDR2 are MNHEY and SMNVEV (reference sequence). The CDR3 sequence: CASGETQYF. CDR3 DNA: TGTGCCAGCGGAGAGACCCAGTACTTC.

This clonotype was picked up many times. V is TRBV5-1 and J is TRBJ1-1; 7 nucleotides agree with TRBD1. This CDR3 is 16 amino acids long. Unmatched junction bases numbered 7, after V lost 2 bases and J lost 0 bases. Germline loops: CDR1 SGHRS, CDR2 YFSETQ. The CDR3 DNA sequence: TGCGCCAGCAGCTTAGAAACAGGGGTCATGAACACTGAAGCTTTCTTT. This gives the protein CASSLETGVMNTEAFF.

The rearrangement links TRBV7-2 to TRBJ2-3; D possibly corresponds to TRBD1 (5 bases). The CDR3 length is 15 residues. Trimming removed 6 bases from V and 1 base from J, with 14 bases in between. The germline V gene has CDR1 SGHTA and CDR2 FQGNSA. This CDR3 is CASSSTRERTDTQYF. CDR3 DNA sequence: TGTGCCAGCAGTTCAACCAGGGAACGCACAGATACGCAGTATTTT.

The table lists this clonotype with many counts. The V and J genes are TRBV4-3 and TRBJ2-2; unclear D gene. Germline loops: CDR1 LGHNA, CDR2 YSLEER. The CDR3 is 16 amino acids. V was cut by 1 base and J by 1 base, with 10 bases left in between. CDR3 bases: TGCGCCAGCAGCCAAGGGCTGGGCAGGAACACCGGGGAGCTGTTTTTT. Encoded protein: CASSQGLGRNTGELFF.

This chain's CDR3 is CASSWGTGGGTDTQYF. CDR3 in DNA: TGTGCCAGCAGCTGGGGGACAGGGGGCGGCACAGATACGCAGTATTTT. The chain recombines TRBV5-8 with TRBJ2-3; 12 bases match TRBD1. Germline V gene sequence: CDR1 SGHTS, CDR2 YDEGEE. The CDR3 runs 16 residues. V lost 3 bases, J lost 1 base, and 3 bases stayed unmatched.

The sample holds many counts of this clonotype. The chain links TRBV27 to TRBJ1-6, with TRBD1 as a possible D gene (5 bases). V shed 3 bases and J shed 10 bases, with 7 bases lying between them. The CDR3 is 12 amino acids. CDR1 and CDR2 from the germline V gene are MNHEY and SMNVEV (reference sequence). This chain's CDR3 is CASSFQGSPLHF. The DNA of the CDR3 is TGTGCCAGCAGTTTCCAGGGATCACCCCTCCACTTT.

The table lists this clonotype with many counts. This sequence joins TRBV20-1 and TRBJ2-3, with no clear D. Trimming took 5 bases from V and 0 from J, leaving 12 bases between them. This CDR3 spans 14 amino acids. CDR1 is DFQATT and CDR2 is SNEGSKA in the germline V gene (reference sequence). The DNA of the CDR3 is TGCAGTGCTCCCCTACAGACTAGCACAGATACGCAGTATTTT. This codes for CSAPLQTSTDTQYF.

This clonotype has at least ten counts. The V gene is TRBV6-2 or TRBV6-3, the J gene TRBJ2-7; TRBD2 aligns across 7 bases. In germline, CDR1 is MNHEY, CDR2 SVGEGT. This CDR3 region has 11 residues. Germline trimming cut 6 bases from V and 7 bases from J; bases unmatched to any gene: 3. CDR3 sequence: CASRNGREQYF. CDR3 DNA: TGTGCCAGCAGGAACGGGAGGGAGCAGTACTTC.

The chain is built from TRBV12-3 or TRBV12-4 and TRBJ1-3; D is unresolved. This CDR3 has 15 residues. The germline V and J ends were trimmed by 5 bases and 1 base, with 12 bases remaining between them. CDR3 protein: CASSLTLGSGNTIYF. The CDR3 nucleotides are TGTGCCAGCAGTCTCACTTTGGGTTCTGGAAACACCATATATTTT.

This clonotype was recorded at least ten times. The chain joins TRBV20-1 to TRBJ2-1; weak D call: TRBD1 (5 bases). This CDR3 region has 13 residues. Deletions cut 6 bases from V and 10 bases from J, with 19 bases between. Germline CDR1 reads DFQATT; CDR2 reads SNEGSKA (reference sequence). CDR3 protein: CSADSQRKGEQFF. CDR3 in DNA: TGCAGTGCCGACAGTCAGAGGAAGGGGGAGCAGTTCTTC.

In its sample, this clonotype was seen many times. The CDR3 loop is CASSHDFLPGRITYEQYF. Here the CDR3 DNA reads TGCGCCAGCAGCCATGATTTTCTTCCGGGACGAATAACCTACGAGCAGTACTTC. The chain links TRBV4-3 to TRBJ2-7; D is tentatively TRBD1 or TRBD2 (5 bases each). Germline V gene lookup returns CDR1 LGHNA and CDR2 YSLEER. The CDR3 runs 18 residues. The V end was cut by 3 bases, the J end by 2 bases, with 23 bases between.

This clonotype turned up a few times. V gene TRBV30 combines with J gene TRBJ2-1; 10 bases fit TRBD2. Germline V gives CDR1 GTSNPN, CDR2 SVGIG (reference sequence). Germline trimming cut 5 bases from V and 7 bases from J; bases unmatched to any gene: 11. The CDR3 has 15 amino acids. The CDR3 DNA reads TGTGCCTGGGCCCGCCTAAGCGGGGGGGCAAATGAGCAGTTCTTC. This gives the protein CAWARLSGGANEQFF. The whole variable domain, filled in from reference TRBV30 and TRBJ2-1, reads SQTIHQWPATLVQPVGSPLSLECTVEGTSNPNLYWYRQAAGRGLQLLFYSVGIGQISSEVPQNLSASRPQDRQFILSSKKLLLSDSGFYLCAWARLSGGANEQFFGPGTRLTVL.

This clonotype was detected ten times or more. The chain couples TRBV12-3 or TRBV12-4 to TRBJ1-6; a possible D gene is TRBD1 (5 bases). V lost 7 bases and J lost 7, with 11 bases in between. The CDR3 loop spans 13 amino acids. CDR3 bases: TGTGCCAGCACCGGGACCCGGAATTCACCCCTCCACTTT. As protein: CASTGTRNSPLHF.

This clonotype was observed a handful of times. The chain carries TRBV28 and TRBJ1-1; no definite D call. V lost 7 bases and J 1 base, leaving 7 bases between the germline ends. The CDR3 has 12 amino acids. Germline CDR1 and CDR2: MDHEN and SYDVKM. The CDR3 DNA reads as TGTGCCAGCACACCGGGGAACACTGAAGCTTTCTTT. Protein sequence: CASTPGNTEAFF.

This clonotype was observed at least ten times. V usage is TRBV12-3 or TRBV12-4 and J usage is TRBJ1-2, with D uncertain. Trimming left V 3 bases short and J 5 bases short, with 10 bases between. This CDR3 has 13 amino acids. Written as DNA, the CDR3 is TGTGCCAGCAGTTTGAGCCAAGATTATGGCTACACCTTC. Its translation: CASSLSQDYGYTF.

This clonotype was recorded many times. The chain employs TRBV9 and TRBJ1-6, with D perhaps matching TRBD1 (5 bases). Trimming removed 0 bases from V and 8 bases from J, with 15 bases in between. The CDR3 sequence is 16 residues long. CDR1 and CDR2 from the germline V gene are SGDLS and YYNGEE. For the CDR3, the DNA is TGTGCCAGCAGCGTAGAAGGGGCCTCAGGGTATTCACCCCTCCACTTT. Translated, it gives CASSVEGASGYSPLHF.

This clonotype has a count of ten or more. The rearrangement joins TRBV7-8 to TRBJ2-6; D is unclear. CDR1 is SGHVS and CDR2 is FQNEAQ in the germline V gene. V lost 1 base to trimming and J lost 1 base, with 5 bases between them. The CDR3 length is 15 residues. DNA of the CDR3: TGTGCCAGCAGCTTAGTAGGGTCTGGGGCCAACGTCCTGACTTTC. It yields the protein CASSLVGSGANVLTF.

In its sample, this clonotype was seen many times. The chain combines TRBV9 with TRBJ1-5; D possibly corresponds to TRBD1 (5 bases). The CDR3 totals 15 residues. V lost 0 bases to trimming and J lost 6 bases, with 13 bases between them. CDR1 SGDLS and CDR2 YYNGEE come from the germline V gene. The DNA of the CDR3 is TGTGCCAGCAGCGTAGCTCCGGAGGGGCCTCAGCCCCAGCATTTT. It is translated as CASSVAPEGPQPQHF.

This clonotype was counted only a few times. The gene calls are TRBV14 and TRBJ1-1; D perhaps matches TRBD1 (5 bases). The V end was cut by 4 bases, the J end by 1 base, with 10 bases between. The CDR3 sequence is 14 residues long. CDR1 is SGHDN, CDR2 FVKESK, per germline. CDR3 in DNA: TGTGCCAGCAGCCGCAACAGGAAGAACACTGAAGCTTTCTTT. Amino acids: CASSRNRKNTEAFF.

This clonotype has a count of ten or more. This chain uses TRBV5-1 with TRBJ2-3; 7 bases are shared with TRBD1. V dropped 0 bases and J dropped 6; count of bases not matched to a gene: 7. This CDR3 is built from 15 residues. The V gene's germline CDR1 is SGHRS and CDR2 YFSETQ. The CDR3: CASSLEDRVGDTQYF. CDR3 bases: TGCGCCAGCAGCTTGGAAGACAGGGTCGGGGATACGCAGTATTTT.

This clonotype was seen many times. The CDR3: CASSLVSEQFF. CDR3 nucleotide sequence: TGCGCCAGCAGCCTCGTAAGTGAGCAGTTCTTC. This chain links TRBV5-1 with TRBJ2-1; D gene unclear. CDR1 is SGHRS and CDR2 is YFSETQ in the germline V gene. This CDR3 has 11 amino acids. V lost 4 bases and J lost 9, with 8 bases in between. Together with reference TRBV5-1 and TRBJ2-1, the CDR3 gives the full variable domain: KAGVTQTPRYLIKTRGQQVTLSCSPISGHRSVSWYQQTPGQGLQFLFEYFSETQRNKGNFPGRFSGRQFSNSRSEMNVSTLELGDSALYLCASSLVSEQFFGPGTRLTVL.

At least ten counts were recorded for this clonotype. The genes are TRBV12-3 or TRBV12-4 and TRBJ2-5, with a weak D call TRBD1 (5 bases). This CDR3 is built from 14 residues. Between the trimmed V and J ends, which lost 2 bases and 3 bases, there was a span of 10 bases. CDR3 sequence reads: CASSLLPQEETQYF. The CDR3 DNA is TGTGCCAGCAGTTTACTTCCACAGGAAGAGACCCAGTACTTC.

This clonotype was recorded at least ten times. This chain uses TRBV6-2 or TRBV6-3 with TRBJ2-2; 7 nucleotides agree with TRBD1. The V and J ends lost 4 bases and 6 bases, in that order; junction bases with no gene match: 11. CDR1 MNHEY and CDR2 SVGEGT come from the germline V gene. The CDR3 is made up of 16 amino acids. The CDR3 nucleotides read TGTGCCAGCAGTTGGCCCAGGGGGTTTAGTGCCGGGGAGCTGTTTTTT. Translation: CASSWPRGFSAGELFF.

A few counts support this clonotype. The V and J genes are TRBV7-9 and TRBJ2-1; D is perhaps TRBD1 (5 bases). Germline assignment: CDR1 SEHNR and CDR2 FQNEAQ (reference sequence). This CDR3 spans 14 amino acids. Between the trimmed V and J ends, which lost 1 base and 3 bases, there was a span of 7 bases. DNA for the CDR3: TGTGCCAGCAGCTTAGAGACAGTCTACAATGAGCAGTTCTTC. This codes for CASSLETVYNEQFF.

Only a few counts were recorded for this clonotype. This sequence joins TRBV21-1 and TRBJ2-5; the D call TRBD1 from the table was never checked on the DNA. TRBV21-1 is listed as a pseudogene. The CDR3 covers 14 residues. The CDR3, as DNA: TGTGCCAGCAGCGACCAGGGTTGGTGGGAGACCCAGTACTTC. Residues: CASSDQGWWETQYF.